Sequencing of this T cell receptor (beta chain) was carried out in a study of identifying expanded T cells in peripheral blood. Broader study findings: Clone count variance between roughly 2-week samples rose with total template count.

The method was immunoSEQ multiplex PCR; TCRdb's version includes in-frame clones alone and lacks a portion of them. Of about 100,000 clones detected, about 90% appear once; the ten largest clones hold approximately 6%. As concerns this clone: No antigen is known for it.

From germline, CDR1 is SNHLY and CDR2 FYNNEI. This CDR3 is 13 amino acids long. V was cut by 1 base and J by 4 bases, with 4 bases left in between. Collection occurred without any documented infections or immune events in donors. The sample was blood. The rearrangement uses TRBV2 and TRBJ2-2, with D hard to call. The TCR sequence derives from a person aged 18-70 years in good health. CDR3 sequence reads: CASSEVFTGELFF. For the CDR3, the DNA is TGTGCCAGCAGTGAAGTGTTCACCGGGGAGCTGTTTTTT.